Listed below are T cell receptor beta chains from one sample, sequenced in a study of a mutant IDH1 vaccine in newly diagnosed glioma. Assay used: immunoSEQ multiplex PCR; TCRdb lists only in-frame clones, some missing. The top ten clones hold roughly 15% of a sample with under 70,000 clones, over 70% of them seen once. These receptors have no known antigen. The sequenced sample was PBMCs, obtained from a glioma patient whose treatment included an IDH1 peptide vaccine. The receptors derive from a man between 18 and 29 years old with glioma. Both conserved end residues are part of each CDR3. Each record gives: CDR3 protein, CDR3 DNA, J gene, D gene, V gene, clone size. The D gene is left open where the match is weak. Rows may omit the clone size; those that give it use once, few, many or a size class.

CDR3: CASSLAGLYGYTF
DNA: TGTGCCAGCAGCTTAGCAGGGCTCTATGGCTACACCTTC
J: TRBJ1-2
D: NA
V: TRBV7-2
size: NA

CDR3: CASSQQGQGGYGYTF
DNA: TGCGCCAGCAGCCAACAAGGACAGGGTGGCTATGGCTACACCTTC
J: TRBJ1-2
D: TRBD1
V: TRBV4-3
size: NA

CDR3: CASRSFSGANVLTF
DNA: TGTGCCAGTAGATCTTTCTCTGGGGCCAACGTCCTGACTTTC
J: TRBJ2-6
D: NA
V: TRBV19
size: NA

CDR3: CASSQASRQVYTDTQYF
DNA: TGCGCCAGCAGCCAAGCTAGCAGACAGGTCTACACAGATACGCAGTATTTT
J: TRBJ2-3
D: NA
V: TRBV4-1
size: NA

CDR3: CASSRPRETNTEAFF
DNA: TGTGCCAGCAGTCGGCCCAGAGAAACGAACACTGAAGCTTTCTTT
J: TRBJ1-1
D: NA
V: TRBV6-1
size: NA

CDR3: CASSLVGTTGNTIYF
DNA: TGTGCCAGCAGCTTGGTGGGGACGACTGGAAACACCATATATTTT
J: TRBJ1-3
D: NA
V: TRBV5-6
size: NA

CDR3: CATKGQQGAQETQYF
DNA: TGTGCCACAAAGGGACAGCAAGGGGCACAAGAGACCCAGTACTTC
J: TRBJ2-5
D: TRBD1
V: TRBV2
size: few

CDR3: CASSQLPLGGLMNTEAFF
DNA: TGCGCCAGCAGCCAACTTCCCCTGGGGGGGCTTATGAACACTGAAGCTTTCTTT
J: TRBJ1-1
D: NA
V: TRBV4-1
size: few

CDR3: CASSFLGTGKETQYF
DNA: TGTGCCAGCAGTTTCTTAGGGACAGGGAAAGAGACCCAGTACTTC
J: TRBJ2-5
D: TRBD1
V: TRBV27
size: once

CDR3: CASSFPPGDTEAFF
DNA: TGTGCCAGCAGCTTCCCTCCAGGGGACACTGAAGCTTTCTTT
J: TRBJ1-1
D: NA
V: TRBV11-2
size: NA

CDR3: CASSLGRIITDTQYF
DNA: TGTGCCAGCAGCCTCGGACGGATTATCACAGATACGCAGTATTTT
J: TRBJ2-3
D: NA
V: TRBV27
size: NA

CDR3: CASRDSPYRSHIQYF
DNA: TGTGCCAGCCGCGACTCACCTTACAGGAGTCACATTCAGTACTTC
J: TRBJ2-4
D: NA
V: TRBV18
size: NA

CDR3: CASSQEGSLRYGYTF
DNA: TGCGCCAGCAGCCAAGAGGGGTCTCTGAGGTATGGCTACACCTTC
J: TRBJ1-2
D: NA
V: TRBV4-3
size: NA

CDR3: CAISEGLNEKLFF
DNA: TGTGCCATCAGTGAGGGCCTTAATGAAAAACTGTTTTTT
J: TRBJ1-4
D: NA
V: TRBV10-3
size: NA

CDR3: CASSIINEGLAGEDTQYF
DNA: TGTGCCAGTAGTATCATCAATGAAGGACTAGCGGGAGAGGATACGCAGTATTTT
J: TRBJ2-3
D: TRBD2
V: TRBV19
size: NA

CDR3: CASSQEVGGSGANVLTF
DNA: TGTGCCAGCAGCCAAGAGGTTGGGGGCTCTGGGGCCAACGTCCTGACTTTC
J: TRBJ2-6
D: NA
V: TRBV4-2
size: once

CDR3: CASSLPGAGDEDEQFF
DNA: TGTGCCAGCAGCTTACCGGGGGCAGGGGATGAAGATGAGCAGTTCTTC
J: TRBJ2-1
D: NA
V: TRBV9
size: NA

CDR3: CATRTGRDEQYF
DNA: TGTGCCACCCGGACTGGGAGAGACGAGCAGTACTTC
J: TRBJ2-7
D: NA
V: TRBV27
size: medium-sized

CDR3: CASRLYGYTF
DNA: TGTGCCAGCAGACTATATGGCTACACCTTC
J: TRBJ1-2
D: NA
V: TRBV28
size: NA

CDR3: CASSHRDRAYEQYF
DNA: TGTGCCAGCAGTCACCGGGACAGAGCCTACGAGCAGTACTTC
J: TRBJ2-7
D: TRBD1
V: TRBV6-5
size: few

CDR3: CAWRTSQPNTEAFF
DNA: TGTGCCTGGAGAACTAGTCAACCTAACACTGAAGCTTTCTTT
J: TRBJ1-1
D: NA
V: TRBV30
size: NA

CDR3: CASSLSYDFPGTDGYEQYF
DNA: TGTGCCAGCAGTTTAAGTTACGATTTCCCCGGGACAGACGGCTACGAGCAGTACTTC
J: TRBJ2-7
D: TRBD1
V: TRBV27
size: NA

CDR3: CASSLARAGPYF
DNA: TGTGCCAGCAGCTTAGCGCGTGCCGGACCGTACTTC
J: TRBJ2-7
D: NA
V: TRBV7-2
size: once

CDR3: CASSRTGTEAFF
DNA: TGTGCCAGCAGCCGTACAGGCACTGAAGCTTTCTTT
J: TRBJ1-1
D: NA
V: TRBV5-4
size: NA

CDR3: CASSQEAERGKGETQYF
DNA: TGCGCCAGCAGCCAAGAGGCCGAGCGGGGGAAAGGAGAGACCCAGTACTTC
J: TRBJ2-5
D: TRBD2
V: TRBV4-1
size: NA

CDR3: CASSVDQSRATNEKLFF
DNA: TGCGCCAGCAGCGTGGACCAGTCGCGGGCAACTAATGAAAAACTGTTTTTT
J: TRBJ1-4
D: NA
V: TRBV5-1
size: NA

CDR3: CASSQGNGVGMF
DNA: TGTGCCAGCAGCCAGGGAAACGGGGTAGGGATGTTT
J: TRBJ1-1
D: NA
V: TRBV4-2
size: NA

CDR3: CASSHRDRDYEQYF
DNA: TGCGCCAGCAGCCATCGGGACAGGGACTACGAGCAGTACTTC
J: TRBJ2-7
D: TRBD1
V: TRBV4-1
size: NA

CDR3: CASSLVVGDEQFF
DNA: TGCGCCAGCAGCTTGGTTGTTGGGGATGAGCAGTTCTTC
J: TRBJ2-1
D: NA
V: TRBV5-1
size: NA

CDR3: CASTDLAGQFFEQFF
DNA: TGTGCCAGCACCGATTTAGCAGGGCAATTTTTTGAGCAGTTCTTC
J: TRBJ2-1
D: NA
V: TRBV6-5
size: NA

CDR3: CASSPRQGALGNTIYF
DNA: TGTGCCAGCAGCCCGCGACAGGGGGCCTTAGGAAACACCATATATTTT
J: TRBJ1-3
D: TRBD1
V: TRBV13
size: NA

CDR3: CASRYRGGPYEQYF
DNA: TGTGCCAGCAGGTACAGGGGAGGGCCTTACGAGCAGTACTTC
J: TRBJ2-7
D: NA
V: TRBV5-6
size: NA

CDR3: CASTPSGTEAFF
DNA: TGTGCCAGCACACCCTCGGGGACTGAAGCTTTCTTT
J: TRBJ1-1
D: NA
V: TRBV25-1
size: NA

CDR3: CASSQGARTDTQYF
DNA: TGCGCCAGCAGCCAAGGAGCGCGAACAGATACGCAGTATTTT
J: TRBJ2-3
D: NA
V: TRBV4-1
size: NA

CDR3: CASSTWTSGSYNEQFF
DNA: TGTGCCAGTAGTACTTGGACTAGCGGCTCCTACAATGAGCAGTTCTTC
J: TRBJ2-1
D: TRBD2
V: TRBV19
size: NA

CDR3: CASSSSPVAGVTGELFF
DNA: TGTGCCAGCAGTTCCTCCCCCGTAGCGGGAGTCACCGGGGAGCTGTTTTTT
J: TRBJ2-2
D: TRBD2
V: TRBV27
size: NA

CDR3: CASSLLVGKTGELFF
DNA: TGTGCCAGCAGCTTATTAGTAGGGAAGACCGGGGAGCTGTTTTTT
J: TRBJ2-2
D: NA
V: TRBV11-2
size: NA

CDR3: CAWSVDRLSSYNSPLHF
DNA: TGTGCCTGGAGTGTAGACAGGCTCAGCTCCTATAATTCACCCCTCCACTTT
J: TRBJ1-6
D: NA
V: TRBV30
size: NA

CDR3: CASSPYGRNTIYF
DNA: TGTGCCAGCTCACCCTATGGGAGAAACACCATATATTTT
J: TRBJ1-3
D: NA
V: TRBV18
size: NA

CDR3: CASSSTRDSPYEQYF
DNA: TGTGCCAGCAGCTCGACGCGGGATTCCCCCTACGAGCAGTACTTC
J: TRBJ2-7
D: NA
V: TRBV7-9
size: NA

CDR3: CASSQSAPTETYGYTF
DNA: TGTGCCAGCAGCCAAAGTGCCCCGACCGAGACCTATGGCTACACCTTC
J: TRBJ1-2
D: NA
V: TRBV4-2
size: NA

CDR3: CASSQGLHAEAFF
DNA: TGCGCCAGCAGCCAAGGACTACACGCTGAAGCTTTCTTT
J: TRBJ1-1
D: NA
V: TRBV4-1
size: NA

CDR3: CASNQGGQETQYF
DNA: TGTGCCAGCAACCAGGGGGGGCAAGAGACCCAGTACTTC
J: TRBJ2-5
D: NA
V: TRBV6-1
size: NA

CDR3: CASSRFITAGGDNEQFF
DNA: TGTGCCAGCAGCCGATTCATAACAGCGGGAGGGGACAATGAGCAGTTCTTC
J: TRBJ2-1
D: TRBD2
V: TRBV14
size: NA

CDR3: CASSLTAGELFF
DNA: TGTGCCAGCAGCTTAACCGCCGGGGAGCTGTTTTTT
J: TRBJ2-2
D: NA
V: TRBV7-9
size: NA

CDR3: CAWSEGSSNNEQFF
DNA: TGTGCCTGGAGTGAAGGCAGCTCAAACAATGAGCAGTTCTTC
J: TRBJ2-1
D: NA
V: TRBV30
size: once

CDR3: CASSERSSSYNEQFF
DNA: TGTGCCAGCAGTGAAAGGTCTAGCTCCTACAATGAGCAGTTCTTC
J: TRBJ2-1
D: NA
V: TRBV2
size: NA

CDR3: CASRGGQGAGLGYTF
DNA: TGTGCCAGCAGGGGAGGACAGGGGGCTGGTTTGGGCTACACCTTC
J: TRBJ1-2
D: TRBD1
V: TRBV5-8
size: NA

CDR3: CASSGSGTPYYEQYF
DNA: TGTGCCAGTAGTGGTTCCGGGACACCTTACTACGAGCAGTACTTC
J: TRBJ2-7
D: NA
V: TRBV19
size: NA

CDR3: CASGWDSWGTDTQYF
DNA: TGTGCTAGTGGTTGGGACTCGTGGGGGACAGATACGCAGTATTTT
J: TRBJ2-3
D: NA
V: TRBV12-5
size: once

CDR3: CASSPSFVPGELFF
DNA: TGTGCCAGTAGTCCCTCCTTCGTTCCCGGGGAGCTGTTTTTT
J: TRBJ2-2
D: NA
V: TRBV19
size: NA

CDR3: CSVDHAGFWDNEQFF
DNA: TGCAGCGTTGACCACGCTGGGTTTTGGGACAATGAGCAGTTCTTC
J: TRBJ2-1
D: NA
V: TRBV29-1
size: NA

CDR3: CASSLGIQDTQYF
DNA: TGTGCCAGCAGCTTAGGGATCCAAGATACGCAGTATTTT
J: TRBJ2-3
D: NA
V: TRBV7-3
size: NA